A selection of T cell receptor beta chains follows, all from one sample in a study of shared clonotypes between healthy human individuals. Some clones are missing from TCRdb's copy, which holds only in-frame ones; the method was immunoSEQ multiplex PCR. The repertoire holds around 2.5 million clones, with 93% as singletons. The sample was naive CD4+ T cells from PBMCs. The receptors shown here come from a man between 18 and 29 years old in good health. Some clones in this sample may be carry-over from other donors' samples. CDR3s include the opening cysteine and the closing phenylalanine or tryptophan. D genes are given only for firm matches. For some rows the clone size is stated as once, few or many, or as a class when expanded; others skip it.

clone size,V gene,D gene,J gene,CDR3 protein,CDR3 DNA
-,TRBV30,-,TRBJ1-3,CAWRLGLSGNTIYF,TGTGCCTGGAGATTGGGGCTCTCTGGAAACACCATATATTTT
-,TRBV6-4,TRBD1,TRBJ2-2,CASRGTANTGELFF,TGTGCCAGCAGAGGGACAGCGAACACCGGGGAGCTGTTTTTT
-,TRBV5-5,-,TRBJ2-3,CASSLTPGGLDDTQYF,TGTGCCAGCAGCTTGACCCCAGGGGGGCTCGACGATACGCAGTATTTT
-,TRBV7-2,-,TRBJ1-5,CASGKYSNQPQHF,TGTGCCAGTGGGAAATATAGCAATCAGCCCCAGCATTTT
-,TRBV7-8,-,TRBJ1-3,CASSFDHGPGNTIYF,TGTGCCAGCAGCTTCGACCATGGACCCGGAAACACCATATATTTT
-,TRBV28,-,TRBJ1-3,CASRSGDRFWSASNTIYF,TGTGCCAGCAGGTCTGGGGATCGATTTTGGTCAGCTAGCAACACCATATATTTT
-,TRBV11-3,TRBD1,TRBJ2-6,CASSLDRGGSGANVLTF,TGTGCCAGCAGTTTGGACAGGGGTGGGTCTGGGGCCAACGTCCTGACTTTC
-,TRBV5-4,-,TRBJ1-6,CASSAGGRGNSPLHF,TGTGCCAGCAGCGCCGGGGGGCGCGGGAATTCACCCCTCCACTTT
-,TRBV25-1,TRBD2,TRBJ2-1,CASSEGGGRALGNEQFF,TGTGCCAGCAGTGAAGGGGGCGGGAGGGCCTTGGGGAATGAGCAGTTCTTC
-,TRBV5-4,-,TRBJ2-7,CASSLTRGGIEQYF,TGTGCCAGCAGCTTGACCCGGGGCGGGATTGAGCAGTACTTC
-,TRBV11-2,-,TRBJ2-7,CASSPRPGAGEQYF,TGTGCCAGCAGCCCCAGACCGGGGGCGGGGGAGCAGTACTTC
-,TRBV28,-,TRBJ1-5,CASSPTSQPQHF,TGTGCCAGCAGTCCCACAAGTCAGCCCCAGCATTTT
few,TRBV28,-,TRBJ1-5,CASSTGSSKGLQPQHF,TGTGCCAGCAGCACTGGGAGCAGCAAGGGTCTTCAGCCCCAGCATTTT
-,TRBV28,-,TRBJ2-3,CASSAHSATSTDTQYF,TGTGCCAGCAGTGCCCATAGCGCGACTAGCACAGATACGCAGTATTTT
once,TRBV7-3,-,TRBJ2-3,CASSLVSTDTQYF,TGTGCCAGCAGCTTAGTCTCCACAGATACGCAGTATTTT
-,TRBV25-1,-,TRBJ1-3,CASSELEGAGNTIYF,TGTGCCAGCAGTGAATTAGAGGGAGCAGGAAACACCATATATTTT
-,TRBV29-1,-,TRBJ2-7,CSVVGQGWNEQYF,TGCAGCGTTGTCGGCCAGGGGTGGAACGAGCAGTACTTC
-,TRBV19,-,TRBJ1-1,CASSPRGSMNTEAFF,TGTGCCAGTAGTCCCAGGGGTAGCATGAACACTGAAGCTTTCTTT
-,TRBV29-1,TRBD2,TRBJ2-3,CSVEGSTSGGTDTQYF,TGCAGCGTTGAGGGGTCGACTAGCGGGGGCACAGATACGCAGTATTTT
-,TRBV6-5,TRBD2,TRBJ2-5,CASSTNTAGAQYF,TGTGCCAGCAGTACCAACACGGCGGGGGCCCAGTACTTC
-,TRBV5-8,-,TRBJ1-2,CASSLPGQNYGYTF,TGTGCCAGCAGCTTGCCTGGGCAAAACTATGGCTACACCTTC
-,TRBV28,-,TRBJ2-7,CASSRLQGRRVYEQYF,TGTGCCAGCAGTCGCCTCCAGGGGAGGAGGGTCTACGAGCAGTACTTC
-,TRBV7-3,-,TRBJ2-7,CASSRGELYEQYF,TGTGCCAGCAGCCGAGGGGAACTCTACGAGCAGTACTTC
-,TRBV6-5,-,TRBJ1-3,CASQRGQRGNTIYF,TGTGCCAGTCAACGAGGACAGCGTGGAAACACCATATATTTT
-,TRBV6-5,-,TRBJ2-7,CASSYGGKQYF,TGTGCCAGCAGTTACGGGGGGAAGCAGTACTTC
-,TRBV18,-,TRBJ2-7,CASSPGLGEQYF,TGTGCCAGCTCACCAGGCCTGGGTGAGCAGTACTTC
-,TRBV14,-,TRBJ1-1,CASSQGLFLNTEAFF,TGTGCCAGCAGCCAAGGTCTGTTTTTGAACACTGAAGCTTTCTTT